These 32 T cell receptor beta chains came from one sample sequenced in a study of cytotoxic CD8 clonotypes in ibrutinib-treated CLL. Sequencing used immunoSEQ multiplex PCR; TCRdb keeps in-frame clones, though not all of them. Counted here are 150,000 to 200,000 clones, about 88% occurring once; the ten biggest clones make up approximately 2.9%. Sequencing was performed on PBMCs, taken at disease progression, from a patient treated with ibrutinib. These receptors originate from a human donor with chronic lymphocytic leukemia.

A single count supports this clone. The chain joins TRBV19 to TRBJ2-3; TRBD1 might be the D (6 bases). CDR1 is LNHDA and CDR2 is SQIVND in the germline V gene (reference sequence). CDR3 length: 13 residues. The V gene lost 3 bases and the J gene lost 5 bases, with 9 bases spanning the gap. The CDR3 bases are TGTGCCAGTAGTATCGGACAGAGAGATACGCAGTATTTT. Amino acids: CASSIGQRDTQYF.

The rearrangement uses TRBV7-2 and TRBJ1-5, with D tentatively TRBD1 (6 bases). Trimming removed 6 bases at V and 4 bases at J, with 16 bases between. The CDR3 consists of 15 residues. In germline, CDR1 is SGHTA, CDR2 FQGNSA. CDR3: CASRGWAGDNQPQHF. CDR3 in DNA: TGTGCCAGCAGGGGGTGGGCAGGGGATAATCAGCCCCAGCATTTT.

The rearrangement uses TRBV29-1 and TRBJ2-7; D is undetermined. Trimming pared 3 bases from V and 3 bases from J, leaving 9 bases between. The germline CDR1 and CDR2 sequences are SQVTM and ANQGSEA. The length of the CDR3 is 12 residues. CDR3 nucleotides: TGCAGCGTTGAGGGCAGAGACTACGAGCAGTACTTC. Encoded protein: CSVEGRDYEQYF.

The chain recombines TRBV6-5 with TRBJ1-2, with 8 positions matching TRBD1. V gave up 2 bases and J gave up 6 bases; unmatched junction bases: 2. Germline values: CDR1 MNHEY, CDR2 SVGAGI. This CDR3 is 13 amino acids long. The CDR3 protein is CASSYPTGDGYTF. Here the CDR3 DNA reads TGTGCCAGCAGTTACCCGACAGGGGATGGCTACACCTTC.

The V call is TRBV11-3, the J call TRBJ1-3; the D is unclear. CDR1 and CDR2 (germline): SGHNT, YENEEA. Trimming took 4 bases from V and 0 from J, leaving 16 bases between them. This CDR3 is built from 17 residues. DNA of the CDR3: TGTGCCAGCAGCTCCCTCCCCGGCGGACGCTCTGGAAACACCATATATTTT. Protein: CASSSLPGGRSGNTIYF.

The chain carries TRBV21-1 and TRBJ1-3. TRBV21-1 is noted as a pseudogene. The length of the CDR3 is 15 residues. This CDR3 is CASGERLPGGNTIYF. In DNA form, the CDR3 reads TGTGCCAGTGGGGAGCGGCTCCCCGGGGGAAACACCATATATTTT.

Here the CDR3 reads CAWSNQAGRNTEAFF. CDR3 in DNA: TGTGCCTGGAGTAACCAGGCCGGAAGGAACACTGAAGCTTTCTTT. The rearrangement joins TRBV30 to TRBJ1-1, with D unresolved. CDR1 is GTSNPN, CDR2 SVGIG, per germline (reference sequence). Trimming took off 2 bases at V and 1 base at J, with 14 bases between the two ends. CDR3 size: 15 residues.

This chain links TRBV29-1 with TRBJ2-7; 9 positions agree with TRBD1. Per germline, CDR1 SQVTM and CDR2 ANQGSEA. This CDR3 contains 14 residues. With 7 bases clipped from V and 4 bases from J, the junction kept 11 bases outside the gene matches. The CDR3: CSDSLRTGEYEQYF. DNA of the CDR3: TGCAGCGATTCTTTAAGGACAGGGGAGTACGAGCAGTACTTC.

Comments on this clone: At one of its ends the junction is not consistent with the germline gene, which may arise from a read error. The V call is TRBV7-7, the J call TRBJ2-5; 14 bases are shared with TRBD2. The CDR3 runs to 15 residues. Germline V gives CDR1 SSHAT, CDR2 FNYEAQ (reference sequence). CDR3 region: CASSSTSGREETQYF. CDR3 DNA sequence: TGTGCTAGCAGCTCGACTAGCGGGAGGGAAGAGACCCAGTACTTC.

The chain joins TRBV27 to TRBJ2-5; possible D gene TRBD1, 5 bases. The CDR3 covers 14 residues. The germline V gene has CDR1 MNHEY and CDR2 SMNVEV (reference sequence). The V gene lost 3 bases and the J gene lost 2 bases, with 10 bases spanning the gap. This CDR3 reads CASSLVGAQETQYF. DNA of the CDR3: TGTGCCAGCAGTTTGGTAGGGGCGCAAGAGACCCAGTACTTC.

This chain links TRBV6-1 with TRBJ2-7, with D uncertain. Trimming took off 6 bases at V and 5 bases at J, with 17 bases between the two ends. This CDR3 comprises 14 residues. Germline V CDR1 and CDR2: MNHNS, SASEGT. The CDR3 DNA sequence: TGTGCCAGCAGCTTTACCCCGGGTACGAACGAGCAGTACTTC. Protein: CASSFTPGTNEQYF.

The chain carries TRBV5-1 and TRBJ1-2, with D possibly TRBD1 on 5 matching bases. The germline gives CDR1 SGHRS, CDR2 YFSETQ. Between the trimmed V and J ends, which lost 0 bases and 2 bases, there was a span of 5 bases. This CDR3 contains 13 residues. As DNA, the CDR3 is TGCGCCAGCAGCTTGGAGGGGAACTATGGCTACACCTTC. This gives the protein CASSLEGNYGYTF.

J is TRBJ1-1 and V is TRBV5-6, with D uncertain. V shed 2 bases and J shed 5 bases, with 13 bases lying between them. From germline, CDR1 is SGHDT and CDR2 YYEEEE. The CDR3 totals 14 residues. CDR3 amino acids: CASSLSGLTTEAFF. Written as DNA, the CDR3 is TGTGCCAGCAGCTTATCTGGGTTGACAACTGAAGCTTTCTTT.

This chain links TRBV28 with TRBJ2-3, with 7 bases fitting TRBD1. This CDR3 is built from 15 residues. The germline gives CDR1 MDHEN, CDR2 SYDVKM. Trimming cost V 4 bases and J 4 bases; bases outside gene matches: 8. The CDR3 nucleotides read TGTGCCAGCAGTTCAACAGGGGTTCTCGCAGATACGCAGTATTTT. Protein product: CASSSTGVLADTQYF.

The rearrangement links TRBV28 to TRBJ2-7; TRBD2 is a possible D gene (6 bases). Looked up from germline, CDR1 is MDHEN and CDR2 is SYDVKM. The CDR3 runs to 15 residues. Trimming shortened V by 5 bases and J by 4 bases, and 18 bases separated the two germline ends. Here the CDR3 DNA reads TGTGCCAGCAGTCTGGGACTCGAGTGGAATTACGAGCAGTACTTC. This translates into CASSLGLEWNYEQYF.

This sequence joins TRBV6-1 and TRBJ2-1; weak D call: TRBD1 (6 bases). The CDR3 has 14 amino acids. V lost 7 bases to trimming and J lost 7 bases, with 17 bases between them. Germline V CDR1 and CDR2: MNHNS, SASEGT. The CDR3 spells CASTLPDRRNEQFF. The CDR3 DNA reads as TGTGCCAGCACTCTACCGGACAGACGGAATGAGCAGTTCTTC.

The chain combines TRBV2 with TRBJ1-1; the match to TRBD1 covers 7 bases. There are 15 residues in the CDR3. The ends lost 9 bases at V and 1 base at J; junction bases unmatched: 11. Germline CDR1 is SNHLY and CDR2 is FYNNEI. This chain's CDR3 is CARDRSVGWNTEAFF. The CDR3 DNA reads as TGTGCCAGGGACAGGTCGGTTGGATGGAACACTGAAGCTTTCTTT.

The chain employs TRBV18 and TRBJ2-7; D is unclear. The germline V and J ends were trimmed by 3 bases and 6 bases, with 18 bases remaining between them. The germline V gene has CDR1 KGHSH and CDR2 LQKENI. The CDR3 sequence is 15 residues long. The CDR3 DNA reads TGTGCCAGCTCACCCCTTGACTCACCCTCGGGCGAGCAGTACTTC. Translated: CASSPLDSPSGEQYF.

The chain employs TRBV5-1 and TRBJ2-7, with 14 bases fitting TRBD2. J lost 5 bases, V lost 4 bases, and 14 bases had no gene match. The CDR3 is made up of 18 amino acids. The germline gives CDR1 SGHRS, CDR2 YFSETQ. In DNA form, the CDR3 reads TGCGCCAGCAGCCTGGGACTAGCGGGAGAGGGGGGCGATCACGAGCAGTACTTC. Translation gives CASSLGLAGEGGDHEQYF.

The chain recombines TRBV6-1 with TRBJ1-1; the match to TRBD1 covers 9 bases. Germline lookup yields CDR1 MNHNS and CDR2 SASEGT. The CDR3 is 17 amino acids. The ends lost 2 bases at V and 5 bases at J; junction bases unmatched: 12. The CDR3 DNA sequence: TGTGCCAGCAGTGAACTAATACAGGGGGCGCGTGGTACTGAAGCTTTCTTT. It specifies CASSELIQGARGTEAFF.

The CDR3 sequence is CASSNPRLAGGEQYF. For the CDR3, the DNA is TGTGCCAGCAGCAATCCGAGACTAGCGGGGGGCGAGCAGTACTTC. The chain links TRBV21-1 to TRBJ2-7; the table calls TRBD2, which could not be checked here. TRBV21-1 is noted as a pseudogene. This CDR3 contains 15 residues.

In DNA form, the CDR3 reads TGTGCCAGCAGCTTGATGCAGGCGGACAATGAGCAGTTCTTC. Translating it yields CASSLMQADNEQFF. The chain uses TRBV5-4 and TRBJ2-1; D call uncertain. CDR3 length equals 14 residues. Germline assignment: CDR1 SGHNT and CDR2 YYREEE (reference sequence). Trimming stripped 1 base from V and 5 bases from J, with 10 bases between. Together with reference TRBV5-4 and TRBJ2-1, the CDR3 gives the full variable domain: ETGVTQSPTHLIKTRGQQVTLRCSSQSGHNTVSWYQQALGQGPQFIFQYYREEENGRGNFPPRFSGLQFPNYSSELNVNALELDDSALYLCASSLMQADNEQFFGPGTRLTVL.

The V gene is TRBV7-2, the J gene TRBJ2-2; D possibly corresponds to TRBD2 (6 bases). The germline V gene encodes CDR1 SGHTA and CDR2 FQGNSA. The CDR3 is 15 residues long. The germline V and J ends were trimmed by 1 base and 4 bases, with 10 bases remaining between them. In DNA, the CDR3 is TGTGCCAGCAGCTTAGGGGGGAGGCGCACCGGGGAGCTGTTTTTT. This gives the protein CASSLGGRRTGELFF.

The CDR3 nucleotides read TGTGCCAGCAGTACACGGGACCACCTCGACCCGTACTTC. Its protein product is CASSTRDHLDPYF. V is TRBV6-5 and J is TRBJ2-7; D tentatively reads TRBD1 or TRBD2 (5 bases each). Trimming removed 5 bases from V and 12 bases from J, with 20 bases in between. Germline V gene data show CDR1 as MNHEY and CDR2 as SVGAGI. The CDR3 contains 13 residues.

The chain employs TRBV5-1 and TRBJ1-1; D is unresolved. From germline, CDR1 is SGHRS and CDR2 YFSETQ. CDR3 length: 14 amino acids. The V end was cut by 9 bases, the J end by 3 bases, with 18 bases between. CDR3 sequence reads: CATKPGREDTEAFF. The CDR3 DNA follows: TGCGCCACCAAACCCGGGAGGGAGGACACTGAAGCTTTCTTT.

J is TRBJ2-7 and V is TRBV7-2; TRBD1 aligns across 11 bases. The CDR3 runs 14 residues. Trimming took 4 bases from V and 9 from J; bases not matched to a gene: 8. Germline V gives CDR1 SGHTA, CDR2 FQGNSA. DNA of the CDR3: TGTGCCAGCAGCTCCTCAGGACAGGGGGCTGTGCAGTACTTC. Translated: CASSSSGQGAVQYF.

The CDR3 DNA is TGTGCCAGCAGTACCCAGGGGGGCACTGAAGCTTTCTTT. This encodes CASSTQGGTEAFF. V usage is TRBV6-1 and J usage is TRBJ1-1, with 7 bases identical to TRBD1. Trimming at V came to 5 bases and at J to 4 bases, leaving 4 bases not matched to a gene. In germline, CDR1 is MNHNS, CDR2 SASEGT. This CDR3 has 13 residues.

The rearrangement uses TRBV6-1 and TRBJ1-1; D perhaps matches TRBD1 (6 bases). Trimming left V 8 bases short and J 2 bases short, with 15 bases between. The germline CDR1 and CDR2 sequences are MNHNS and SASEGT. The CDR3 runs 14 residues. This CDR3 is CASRRGAVNTEAFF. The CDR3, as DNA: TGTGCCAGCCGGAGGGGGGCGGTAAACACTGAAGCTTTCTTT.

This chain uses TRBV19 with TRBJ1-3, with TRBD1 identical over 9 bases. The length of the CDR3 is 14 residues. The germline gives CDR1 LNHDA, CDR2 SQIVND (reference sequence). V shed 8 bases and J 2 bases; nucleotides not matched to a gene: 4. CDR3 sequence: CASLDRGAGNTIYF. The CDR3 coding sequence is TGTGCCAGTCTCGACAGGGGGGCTGGAAACACCATATATTTT.

The DNA of the CDR3 is TGTGCCACCAGCAGGACAGGGCTATATGGCTACACCTTC. Translated, it gives CATSRTGLYGYTF. The rearrangement links TRBV15 to TRBJ1-2; TRBD1 agrees at 7 bases. Germline trimming cut 3 bases from V and 5 bases from J; bases unmatched to any gene: 3. The CDR3 extends over 13 amino acids. Germline V gene data show CDR1 as LNHNV and CDR2 as YYDKDF (reference sequence).

This sequence joins TRBV28 and TRBJ1-1, with D possibly being TRBD1 (6 bases). CDR1 is MDHEN and CDR2 is SYDVKM in the germline V gene. This CDR3 has 16 amino acids. V was pared by 6 bases and J by 3 bases, with 20 bases between. CDR3 bases: TGTGCCAGCAGGGCCGTTAGACAGGCGTCGGACACTGAAGCTTTCTTT. Its translation: CASRAVRQASDTEAFF.

This clone has only a few counts. The chain carries TRBV2 and TRBJ2-7; 8 bases map to TRBD1. J was trimmed by 3 bases and V by 8 bases; bases with no gene match: 12. Germline V CDR1 and CDR2: SNHLY, FYNNEI. This CDR3 comprises 15 residues. CDR3 sequence reads: CASASAGGPYYEQYF. The CDR3 nucleotides read TGTGCCAGCGCCTCGGCAGGGGGCCCATACTACGAGCAGTACTTC.